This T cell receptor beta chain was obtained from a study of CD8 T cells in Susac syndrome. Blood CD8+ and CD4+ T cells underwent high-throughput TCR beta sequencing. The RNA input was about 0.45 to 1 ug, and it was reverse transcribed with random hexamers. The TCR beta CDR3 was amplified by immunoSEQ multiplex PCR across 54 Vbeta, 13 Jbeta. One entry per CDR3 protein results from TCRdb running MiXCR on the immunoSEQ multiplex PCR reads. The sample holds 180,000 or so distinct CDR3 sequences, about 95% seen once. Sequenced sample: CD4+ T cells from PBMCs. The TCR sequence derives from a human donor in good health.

Here the CDR3 reads CASSARGDRLDIQYF. The CDR3 DNA follows: TGTGCCAGCAGCGCGCGCGGGGACAGGCTCGACATTCAGTACTTC. The chain uses TRBV9 and TRBJ2-4, with 8 bases fitting TRBD1. Germline lookup yields CDR1 SGDLS and CDR2 YYNGEE. The CDR3 contains 15 residues. J gave up 8 bases and V 3 bases, and 10 bases lay outside the gene matches.